This T cell receptor (beta chain) emerged from a study of beta chain features in type 1 diabetes. To note about this clone: Its antigen is still unknown.

CDR1 and CDR2 from the germline V gene are LGHNA and YNFKEQ. With V trimmed by 1 base and J by 0 bases, 2 bases remained unmatched. The CDR3 length is 15 residues. Sequenced material consisted of expressed TCRB transcripts (all of the isolated RNA was reverse transcribed). Profiling relied on immunoSEQ multiplex PCR, and the TCRdb table lists in-frame clones only, not all of them. Of 900,000 or so clones in the sample, about 17% were seen once. Broader study findings: A pattern of fewer insertions and more deletions at VDJ junctions was seen in type 1 diabetes patients.

The gene calls are TRBV4-2 and TRBJ1-2; 7 bases agree with TRBD1. This clonotype was sampled from a young woman in good health. Specimen: naive CD4+ T cells from blood. The DNA of the CDR3 is TGTGCCAGCAGCCAAGGGACAGGTGCTAACTATGGCTACACCTTC. Amino acid sequence: CASSQGTGANYGYTF.